Listed below are T cell receptor beta chains from one sample, sequenced in a study of vaccination effects on CD4 cells after COVID-19. No antigen has been identified for these receptors. Assay: immunoSEQ multiplex PCR; the TCRdb copy retains only in-frame clones and omits some. Counted here are about 71,000 clones, 80% occurring once; the ten biggest clones make up 10% to 15%. The source was CD4+ T cells from PBMCs cultured with SARS-CoV-2 spike peptides, collected before COVID-19 vaccination. Receptors originate from a human donor who received a COVID-19 vaccine. Both conserved end residues are part of each CDR3. Each record gives: D gene, J gene, V gene, clone size, CDR3 protein, CDR3 DNA. D genes are given only for firm matches. A clone size is listed for some rows: how often the clone was seen (once, few, many), or a class if it is expanded.

- TRBJ1-4 TRBV18 - CASSGQNEKLFF TGTGCCAGCTCGGGCCAAAATGAAAAACTGTTTTTT
TRBD1 TRBJ1-4 TRBV15 - CATSRGTGYEKLFF TGTGCCACCAGCAGAGGGACAGGGTACGAAAAACTGTTTTTT
- TRBJ2-1 TRBV7-3 - CASSLAGTSSYNEQFF TGTGCCAGCAGCTTAGCGGGGACGAGCTCCTACAATGAGCAGTTCTTC
TRBD2 TRBJ2-1 TRBV30 - CAWEAGGSYNEQFF TGTGCCTGGGAAGCGGGGGGCTCCTACAATGAGCAGTTCTTC
TRBD1 TRBJ1-1 TRBV19 - CASLSGGLDTEAFF TGTGCCAGTCTTTCAGGGGGGCTCGACACTGAAGCTTTCTTT
- TRBJ1-5 TRBV28 - CASFLGNGNQPQHF TGTGCCAGTTTTCTTGGTAACGGCAATCAGCCCCAGCATTTT
- TRBJ1-3 TRBV19 once CASSTGTGNTIYF TGTGCCAGTTCCACAGGGACGGGAAACACCATATATTTT
- TRBJ1-2 TRBV7-9 - CASSAWGTMRGGYTF TGTGCCAGCAGCGCATGGGGGACAATGCGGGGAGGCTACACCTTC
TRBD2 TRBJ2-3 TRBV7-6 once CASSLGGTRTDTQYF TGTGCCAGCAGCTTAGGGGGGACTAGAACAGATACGCAGTATTTT
- TRBJ1-1 TRBV27 - CASSPSRVMNTEAFF TGTGCCAGCAGTCCTTCTAGGGTCATGAACACTGAAGCTTTCTTT
TRBD1 TRBJ1-2 TRBV28 once CASSMGQGFLGVYGYTF TGTGCCAGCAGTATGGGACAGGGGTTTTTGGGGGTCTATGGCTACACCTTC
TRBD2 TRBJ2-4 TRBV7-2 - CASSLTTSGGNIQYF TGTGCCAGCAGCCTTACGACTAGCGGGGGAAACATTCAGTACTTC
TRBD2 TRBJ2-3 TRBV18 once CASSPPSGGSTDTQYF TGTGCCAGCTCACCACCGAGCGGGGGTAGCACAGATACGCAGTATTTT
TRBD2 TRBJ2-1 TRBV7-2 - CASSLGTREFF TGTGCCAGCAGCCTCGGGACTAGAGAGTTCTTC
- TRBJ1-6 TRBV6-5 few CASSPTTGFISLHF TGTGCCAGCAGTCCTACTACAGGGTTCATTTCCCTCCACTTT
TRBD2 TRBJ2-5 TRBV2 - CASSQERAGSGETQYF TGTGCCAGCAGTCAGGAAAGAGCGGGGTCTGGAGAGACCCAGTACTTC
- TRBJ2-1 TRBV7-8 once CASSLGRYNEQFF TGTGCCAGCAGCTTAGGAAGGTACAATGAGCAGTTCTTC
- TRBJ1-5 TRBV19 - CASSMQQTNQPQHF TGTGCCAGTAGTATGCAACAGACCAATCAGCCCCAGCATTTT
- TRBJ2-3 TRBV10-3 - CAISEPNTDTQYF TGTGCCATCAGTGAGCCCAACACAGATACGCAGTATTTT
- TRBJ1-4 TRBV5-1 - CASSFGDGNEKLFF TGCGCCAGCAGCTTTGGGGACGGAAATGAAAAACTGTTTTTT
- TRBJ2-4 TRBV7-3 - CASSLGLTGDAKNIQYF TGTGCCAGCAGCTTGGGGTTGACGGGAGACGCCAAAAACATTCAGTACTTC
- TRBJ2-3 TRBV18 once CASSPTGTNRDYTQYF TGTGCCAGCTCACCAACCGGGACCAACCGGGACTATACGCAGTATTTT
TRBD2 TRBJ2-3 TRBV6-2/TRBV6-3 - CASSYSGSGGDTQYF TGTGCCAGCAGTTACTCGGGGAGCGGGGGAGATACGCAGTATTTT
- TRBJ1-5 TRBV27 once CASKQGPISNQPQHF TGTGCCAGCAAGCAGGGACCGATTAGCAATCAGCCCCAGCATTTT
- TRBJ1-1 TRBV19 - CASSTNPLNTEAFF TGTGCCAGTAGTACGAACCCACTGAACACTGAAGCTTTCTTT
- TRBJ2-6 TRBV9 - CASSARGDLANVLTF TGTGCCAGCAGCGCCCGGGGCGATTTGGCCAACGTCCTGACTTTC
TRBD2 TRBJ2-3 TRBV10-3 - CATDSGGLTDTQYF TGTGCCACCGATAGCGGGGGGTTGACAGATACGCAGTATTTT
- TRBJ2-3 TRBV12-3/TRBV12-4 - CASSLSRVRGEYF TGTGCCAGCAGTTTAAGTAGGGTCCGGGGCGAGTATTTT
- TRBJ2-3 TRBV5-1 - CASSWGSTVSTDTQYF TGCGCCAGCAGCTGGGGATCGACCGTTAGCACAGATACGCAGTATTTT
- TRBJ2-5 TRBV30 - CAWSVRGQGTETQYF TGTGCCTGGAGTGTTCGGGGGCAGGGGACGGAGACCCAGTACTTC
- TRBJ2-1 TRBV5-1 - CASSINQVGSEQFF TGCGCCAGCAGCATAAACCAGGTTGGGAGTGAGCAGTTCTTC
- TRBJ1-3 TRBV19 once CASKKGGTSSGNTIYF TGTGCCAGCAAGAAAGGGGGGACGAGCTCTGGAAACACCATATATTTT
- TRBJ2-1 TRBV29-1 - CSPYDPPGEQFF TGCAGCCCCTACGACCCCCCGGGTGAGCAGTTCTTC
- TRBJ2-5 TRBV5-1 - CASSLAQIQETQYF TGCGCCAGCAGCTTGGCTCAGATCCAAGAGACCCAGTACTTC
- TRBJ2-5 TRBV5-1 - CASSLGPGEETQYF TGCGCCAGCAGCTTGGGACCGGGAGAAGAGACCCAGTACTTC
TRBD1 TRBJ1-2 TRBV24-1 - CATSDATGNYGYTF TGTGCCACCAGTGATGCGACAGGGAACTATGGCTACACCTTC
- TRBJ1-4 TRBV5-1 once CASSWAGMTANEKLFF TGCGCCAGCAGCTGGGCTGGGATGACGGCTAATGAAAAACTGTTTTTT
TRBD2 TRBJ2-3 TRBV19 - CASSIRAGGTWRGTDTQYF TGTGCCAGTAGTATTCGAGCGGGGGGGACATGGCGGGGCACAGATACGCAGTATTTT